This record looks at one T cell receptor (beta chain) sequence and its context. No antigen is known for it. The sample belongs to a study of cytomegalovirus exposure and HLA in healthy donors. Study results and limitations: Reports credit the classifier with highly specific, highly sensitive diagnosis of cytomegalovirus status.

PCR involved 60 Vbeta and 13 Jbeta primers. Here immunoSEQ multiplex PCR was the method, and the copy in TCRdb shows in-frame clones only, minus some. The table has 100,000 to 150,000 clones, around 85% seen once. The CDR3 length is 16 residues. Trimming cost V 0 bases and J 3 bases; bases outside gene matches: 3. CDR1 LGHNA and CDR2 YNFKEQ come from the germline V gene. The TCR sequence derives from a boy younger than 18 in good health and CMV-seronegative. Sequencing used PBMCs. The chain employs TRBV4-2 and TRBJ2-1, with 9 bases lining up with TRBD2. CDR3 sequence (DNA): TGTGCCAGCAGCCAAGAGGGTAGCGGGGGCTACAATGAGCAGTTCTTC. It translates to CASSQEGSGGYNEQFF.